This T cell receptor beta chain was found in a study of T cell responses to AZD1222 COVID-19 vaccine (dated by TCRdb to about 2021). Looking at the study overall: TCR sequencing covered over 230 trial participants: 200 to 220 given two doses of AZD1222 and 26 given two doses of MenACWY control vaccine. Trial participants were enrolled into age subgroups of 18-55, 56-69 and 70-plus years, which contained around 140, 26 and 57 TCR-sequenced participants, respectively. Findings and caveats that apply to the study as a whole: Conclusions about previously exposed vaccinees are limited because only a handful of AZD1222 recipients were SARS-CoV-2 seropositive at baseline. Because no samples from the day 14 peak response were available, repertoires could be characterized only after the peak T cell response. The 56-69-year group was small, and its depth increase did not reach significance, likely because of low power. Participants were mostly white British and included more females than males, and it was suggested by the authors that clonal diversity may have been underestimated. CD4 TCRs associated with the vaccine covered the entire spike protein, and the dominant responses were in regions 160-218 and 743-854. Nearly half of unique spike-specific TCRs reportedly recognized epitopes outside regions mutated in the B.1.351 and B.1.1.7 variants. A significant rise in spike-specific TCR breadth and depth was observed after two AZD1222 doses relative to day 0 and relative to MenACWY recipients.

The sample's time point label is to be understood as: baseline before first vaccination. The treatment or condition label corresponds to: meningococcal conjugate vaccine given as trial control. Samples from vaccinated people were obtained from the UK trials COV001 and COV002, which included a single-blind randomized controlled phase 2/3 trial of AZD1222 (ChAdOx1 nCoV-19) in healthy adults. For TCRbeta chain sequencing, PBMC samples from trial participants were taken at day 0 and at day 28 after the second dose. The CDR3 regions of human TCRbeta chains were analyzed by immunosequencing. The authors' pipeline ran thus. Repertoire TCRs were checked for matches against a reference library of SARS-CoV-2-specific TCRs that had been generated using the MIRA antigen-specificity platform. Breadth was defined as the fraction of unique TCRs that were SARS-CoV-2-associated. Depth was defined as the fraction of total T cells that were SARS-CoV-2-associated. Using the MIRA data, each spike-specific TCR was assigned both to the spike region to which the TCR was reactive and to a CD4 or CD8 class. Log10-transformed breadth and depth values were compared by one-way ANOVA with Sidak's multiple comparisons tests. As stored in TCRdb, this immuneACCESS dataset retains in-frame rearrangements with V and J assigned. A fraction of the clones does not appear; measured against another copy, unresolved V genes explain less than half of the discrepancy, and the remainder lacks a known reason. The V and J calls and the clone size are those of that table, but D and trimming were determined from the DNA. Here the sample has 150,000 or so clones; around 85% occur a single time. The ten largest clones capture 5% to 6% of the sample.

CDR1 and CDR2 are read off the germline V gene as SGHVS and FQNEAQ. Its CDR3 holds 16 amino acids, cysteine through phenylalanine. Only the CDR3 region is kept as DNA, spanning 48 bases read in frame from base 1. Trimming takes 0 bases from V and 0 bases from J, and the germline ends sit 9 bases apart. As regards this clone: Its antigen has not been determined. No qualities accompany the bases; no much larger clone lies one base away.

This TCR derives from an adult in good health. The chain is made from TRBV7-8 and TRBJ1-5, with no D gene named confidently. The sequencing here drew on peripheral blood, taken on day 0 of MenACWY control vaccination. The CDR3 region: CASSLALRASNQPQHF. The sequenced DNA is TGTGCCAGCAGCTTAGCGCTTAGGGCTAGCAATCAGCCCCAGCATTTT.